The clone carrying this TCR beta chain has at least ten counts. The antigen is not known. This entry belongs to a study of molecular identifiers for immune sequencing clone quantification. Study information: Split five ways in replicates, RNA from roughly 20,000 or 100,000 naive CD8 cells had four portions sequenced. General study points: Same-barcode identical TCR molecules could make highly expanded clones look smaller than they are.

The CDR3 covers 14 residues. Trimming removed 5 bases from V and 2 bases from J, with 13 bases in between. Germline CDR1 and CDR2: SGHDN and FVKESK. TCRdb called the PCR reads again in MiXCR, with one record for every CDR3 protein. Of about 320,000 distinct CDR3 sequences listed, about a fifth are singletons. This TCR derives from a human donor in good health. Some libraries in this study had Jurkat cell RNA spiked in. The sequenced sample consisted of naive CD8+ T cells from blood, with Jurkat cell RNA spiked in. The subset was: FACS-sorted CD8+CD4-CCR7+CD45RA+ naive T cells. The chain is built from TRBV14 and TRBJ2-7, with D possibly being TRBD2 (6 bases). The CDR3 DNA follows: TGTGCCAGCAGCACACGGGACTTCCCCTACGAGCAGTACTTC. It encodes CASSTRDFPYEQYF.